This entry lists 10 T cell receptor beta chains sequenced from one sample in a study of STAT3 mutations in large granular lymphocyte leukemia. General observations from the study: Every T-cell large granular lymphocyte leukemia patient had at least one immunodominant TCR beta clonotype.

TCRdb keeps only in-frame clones here, not all; method: immunoSEQ multiplex PCR. The table has 25,000 to 30,000 clones, around 80% seen once. Their antigen targets remain unknown. The sequenced sample was peripheral blood mononuclear cells. These receptors were obtained from a woman aged 45-59 years with T-cell large granular lymphocyte leukemia. Some clones in this sample may be carry-over from other donors' samples.

The chain is built from TRBV7-9 and TRBJ1-1, with D possibly being TRBD1 (6 bases). This CDR3 comprises 15 residues. The germline CDR1 and CDR2 sequences are SEHNR and FQNEAQ (reference sequence). V was clipped by 1 base and J by 2 bases, with 11 bases between them. CDR3 protein: CASSLVGRGNTEAFF. The CDR3 region has the DNA TGTGCCAGCAGCTTAGTCGGCAGGGGAAACACTGAAGCTTTCTTT.

This chain connects TRBV6-5 to TRBJ1-2; tentatively, D is TRBD1 (6 bases). The CDR3 loop spans 13 amino acids. Looked up from germline, CDR1 is MNHEY and CDR2 is SVGAGI. With 6 bases removed from V and 7 bases from J, the gap between germline ends came to 15 bases. CDR3 protein: CASRGRGAGGYTF. In nucleotides, the CDR3 is TGTGCCAGCAGGGGCCGGGGGGCAGGTGGCTACACCTTC.

This clone was seen a handful of times. The chain uses TRBV7-2 and TRBJ1-2; D is ambiguous. Trimming took off 1 base at V and 9 bases at J, with 6 bases between the two ends. Germline-derived CDR1 and CDR2 are SGHTA and FQGNSA. This CDR3 has 11 amino acids. CDR3 sequence: CASSLGRSYTF. CDR3 bases: TGTGCCAGCAGCTTAGGCAGGAGCTACACCTTC.

This clone has more than one count but fewer than ten. This chain links TRBV2 with TRBJ2-4, with unresolved D. Germline values: CDR1 SNHLY, CDR2 FYNNEI. The CDR3 covers 12 residues. The CDR3 loop reads CAVGPTQNIQYF. The DNA of the CDR3 is TGTGCTGTAGGGCCAACCCAAAACATTCAGTACTTC.

The chain recombines TRBV19 with TRBJ1-2; weak D call: TRBD1 (5 bases). Trimming left V 7 bases short and J 4 bases short, with 13 bases between. The CDR3 sequence is 13 residues long. Germline assignment: CDR1 LNHDA and CDR2 SQIVND (reference sequence). CDR3 residues: CASTGRGGYGYTF. As DNA, the CDR3 is TGTGCCAGTACGGGCCGCGGGGGCTATGGCTACACCTTC.

CDR3 DNA: TGTGCCAGCAGCTCCCACAGGGGGAGTGAGCAGTACTTC. The encoded protein is CASSSHRGSEQYF. The chain has TRBV7-2 and TRBJ2-7, with 8 bases lining up with TRBD1. With V trimmed by 4 bases and J by 7 bases, 6 bases remained unmatched. The length of the CDR3 is 13 residues. Germline-derived CDR1 and CDR2 are SGHTA and FQGNSA.

The V and J genes are TRBV28 and TRBJ1-5; the match to TRBD1 covers 7 bases. Germline V gene sequence: CDR1 MDHEN, CDR2 SYDVKM. Losses at the gene ends were 7 bases for V and 5 bases for J; bases not matched to a gene: 8. CDR3 length: 14 amino acids. The CDR3: CASTEGQIYQPQHF. CDR3 DNA: TGTGCCAGCACCGAGGGACAGATCTATCAGCCCCAGCATTTT.

This chain uses TRBV28 with TRBJ2-7; D may be TRBD2 (8 bases). V gave up 5 bases and J gave up 2 bases, with 16 bases separating them. CDR3 length: 15 amino acids. Germline loops: CDR1 MDHEN, CDR2 SYDVKM. The CDR3 reads CASSVAGQPAYEQYF. CDR3 bases: TGTGCCAGCAGTGTAGCGGGACAGCCCGCCTACGAGCAGTACTTC.

This chain links TRBV7-9 with TRBJ2-3; D not certain. This CDR3 has 11 residues. The germline V gene has CDR1 SEHNR and CDR2 FQNEAQ (reference sequence). V was cut by 3 bases and J by 3 bases, with 1 base left in between. In DNA, the CDR3 is TGTGCCAGCAGCTTGACAGATACGCAGTATTTT. This translates into CASSLTDTQYF. Full variable domain (missing parts from reference TRBV7-9 and TRBJ2-3): DTGVSQNPRHKITKRGQNVTFRCDPISEHNRLYWYRQTLGQGPEFLTYFQNEAQLEKSRLLSDRFSAERPKGSFSTLEIQRTEQGDSAMYLCASSLTDTQYFGPGTRLTVL.

The chain joins TRBV7-9 to TRBJ1-5, with TRBD1 identical over 8 bases. The V segment lost 5 bases and the J segment 12 bases; nucleotides outside the gene matches: 9. This CDR3 region has 13 residues. Germline V gene data show CDR1 as SEHNR and CDR2 as FQNEAQ (reference sequence). The CDR3 is CASSQMTGAVQHF. Here the CDR3 DNA reads TGTGCCAGCAGCCAAATGACAGGGGCCGTCCAGCATTTT.